The rows below give T cell receptor beta chains drawn from one sample of a study of blood T cells in healthy people across ages. TCRdb processed the 5' RACE reads anew with MiXCR; each CDR3 protein has one entry. The profile shows fewer than 2 million distinct CDR3 sequences, approximately 39% of them singletons. Material: blood. The receptors here all came from a human donor in good health. CDR3s include the opening cysteine and the closing phenylalanine or tryptophan. Each record gives: V gene, CDR3 protein.

>TRBV6-5
CASKLEGGLGTGETQYF
>TRBV5-1
CASAEGTAGSYEQYF
>TRBV11-1
CASRFDGMNTEAFF
>TRBV20-1
CSAREGYSYEQYF
>TRBV27
CASARQGFFEKLFF
>TRBV27
CATLSGGFGEQFF
>TRBV6-6
CASSPGQAGRSSYEQYF
>TRBV2
CASRRVGTQYF
>TRBV29-1
CSVVHRGGTQYF
>TRBV27
CASSSGQSPYEQYF
>TRBV6-6
CASSPSGAPSYNEQFF
>TRBV6-5
CASRPSRDSYGYTF
>TRBV12-3/TRBV12-4
CASSYREDNGYTF
>TRBV29-1
CSVEKVAAFF
>TRBV5-4
CASSPAGSPYNEQFF
>TRBV10-3
CAISEGVGTHSGNTIYF
>TRBV27
CASSPRPSRDSNTEAFF
>TRBV9
CASSERGLFDEQFF
>TRBV12-3/TRBV12-4
CASSFGAVQETQYF
>TRBV7-2
CASSGGRAYNERFF
>TRBV10-3
CAISELQACNEQFF
>TRBV15
CATSREAGPYGYTF
>TRBV10-2
CASSESKRLGLAGKETQYF
>TRBV7-2
CASSMGTGSVAGYGYTF
>TRBV6-5
CASSYSPHGEKLFF
>TRBV27
CASRARTSGGRPRTQYF
>TRBV29-1
CSVEGVGTDYEQYF
>TRBV18
CASSPPGGGASNEQYF
>TRBV5-1
CASSLATSITSGGRGSYNEQFF
>TRBV7-2
CASSFVGRPQHF
>TRBV2
CASSESRQAIGGYTF
>TRBV12-3/TRBV12-4
CASRGYTGELFF
>TRBV6-6
CASTVVGGTEAFF
>TRBV5-1
CASSLLEGAINEQFF
>TRBV5-1
CASSLGTSPQPPGANVLTF
>TRBV6-2/TRBV6-3
CASSPPALYEQYF
>TRBV28
CASSPDRVFYNEQFF
>TRBV6-1
CASSEGGLVDNEQFF
>TRBV12-3/TRBV12-4
CASSLYRGLDGYTF
>TRBV6-6
CASSYSGRGNPYGYTF
>TRBV15
CATSRDELAGRYADTQYF